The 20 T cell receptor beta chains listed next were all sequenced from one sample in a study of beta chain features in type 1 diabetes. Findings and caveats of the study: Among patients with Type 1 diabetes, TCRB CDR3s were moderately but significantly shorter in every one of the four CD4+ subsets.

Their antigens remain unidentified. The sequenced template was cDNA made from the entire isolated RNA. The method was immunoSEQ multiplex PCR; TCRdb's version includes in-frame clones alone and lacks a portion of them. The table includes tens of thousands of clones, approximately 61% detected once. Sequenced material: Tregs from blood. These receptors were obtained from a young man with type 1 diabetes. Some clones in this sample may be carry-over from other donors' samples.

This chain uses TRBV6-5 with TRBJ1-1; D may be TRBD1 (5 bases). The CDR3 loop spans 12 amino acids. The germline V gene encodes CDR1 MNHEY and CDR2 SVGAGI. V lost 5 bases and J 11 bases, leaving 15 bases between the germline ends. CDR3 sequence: CASSPKGFRAFF. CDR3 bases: TGTGCCAGCAGTCCCAAGGGGTTTCGCGCTTTCTTT.

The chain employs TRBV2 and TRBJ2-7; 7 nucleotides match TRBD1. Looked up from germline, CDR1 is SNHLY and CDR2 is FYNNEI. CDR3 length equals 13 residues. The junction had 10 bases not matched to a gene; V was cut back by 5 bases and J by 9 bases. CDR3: CASSIGGWQGQYF. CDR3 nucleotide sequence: TGTGCCAGCAGTATAGGGGGCTGGCAGGGGCAGTACTTC.

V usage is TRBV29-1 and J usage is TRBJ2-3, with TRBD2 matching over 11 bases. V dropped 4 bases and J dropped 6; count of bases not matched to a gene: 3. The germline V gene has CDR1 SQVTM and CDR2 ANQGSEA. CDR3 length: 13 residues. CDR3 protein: CSVAPSGGDTQYF. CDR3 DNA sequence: TGCAGCGTTGCCCCTAGCGGGGGGGATACGCAGTATTTT.

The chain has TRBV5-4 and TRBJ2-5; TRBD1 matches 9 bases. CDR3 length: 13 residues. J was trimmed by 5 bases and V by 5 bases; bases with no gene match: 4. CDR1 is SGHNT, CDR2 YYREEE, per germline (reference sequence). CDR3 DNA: TGTGCCAGCAGAACCGGGACAGGGGAGACCCAGTACTTC. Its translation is CASRTGTGETQYF.

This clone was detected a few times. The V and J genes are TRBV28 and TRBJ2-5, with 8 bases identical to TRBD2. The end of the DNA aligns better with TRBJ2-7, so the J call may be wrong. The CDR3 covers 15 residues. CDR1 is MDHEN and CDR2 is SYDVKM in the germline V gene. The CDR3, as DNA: TGTGCCAGCATGCCACGGGGGGGGTTCTCCTACGAGCAGTACTTC. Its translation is CASMPRGGFSYEQYF.

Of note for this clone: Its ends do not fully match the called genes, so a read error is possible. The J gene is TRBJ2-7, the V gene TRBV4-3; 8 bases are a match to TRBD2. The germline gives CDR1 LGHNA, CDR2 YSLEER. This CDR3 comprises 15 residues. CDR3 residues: CASKVGLAGPYEQYF. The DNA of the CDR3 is TGCGCTAGCAAAGTCGGGCTAGCGGGCCCCTACGAGCAGTACTTC.

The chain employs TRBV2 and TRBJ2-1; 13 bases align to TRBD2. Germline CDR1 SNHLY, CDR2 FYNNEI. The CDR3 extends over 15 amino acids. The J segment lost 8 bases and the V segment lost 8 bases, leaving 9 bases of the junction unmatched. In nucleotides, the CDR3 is TGTGCCAGCCGCCGCGGACTAGCGGGGGCCGATGAGCAGTTCTTC. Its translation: CASRRGLAGADEQFF.

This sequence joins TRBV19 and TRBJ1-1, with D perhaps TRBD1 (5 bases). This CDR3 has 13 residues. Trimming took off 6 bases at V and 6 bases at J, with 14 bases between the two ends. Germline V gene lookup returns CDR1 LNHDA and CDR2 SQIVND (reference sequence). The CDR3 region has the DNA TGTGCCAGTAGAGAACAAGGCAGGGCTGAAGCTTTCTTT. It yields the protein CASREQGRAEAFF.

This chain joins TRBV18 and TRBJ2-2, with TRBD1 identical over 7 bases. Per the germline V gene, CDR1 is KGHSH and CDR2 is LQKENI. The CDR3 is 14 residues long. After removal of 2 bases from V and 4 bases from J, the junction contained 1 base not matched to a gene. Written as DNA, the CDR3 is TGTGCCAGCTCACCAAGGACAGGCACCGGGGAGCTGTTTTTT. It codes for CASSPRTGTGELFF.

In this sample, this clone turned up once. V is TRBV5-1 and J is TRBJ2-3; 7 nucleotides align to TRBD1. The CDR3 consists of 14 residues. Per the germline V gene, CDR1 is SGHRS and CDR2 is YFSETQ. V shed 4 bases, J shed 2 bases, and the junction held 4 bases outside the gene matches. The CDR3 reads CASSTGQVTDTQYF. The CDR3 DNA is TGCGCCAGCAGCACCGGACAGGTCACAGATACGCAGTATTTT. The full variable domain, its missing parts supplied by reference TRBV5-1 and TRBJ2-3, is KAGVTQTPRYLIKTRGQQVTLSCSPISGHRSVSWYQQTPGQGLQFLFEYFSETQRNKGNFPGRFSGRQFSNSRSEMNVSTLELGDSALYLCASSTGQVTDTQYFGPGTRLTVL.

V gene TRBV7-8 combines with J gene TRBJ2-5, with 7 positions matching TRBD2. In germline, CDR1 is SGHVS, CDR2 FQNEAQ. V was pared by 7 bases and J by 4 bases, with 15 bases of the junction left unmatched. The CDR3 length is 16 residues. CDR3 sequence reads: CASTREWGLIRETQYF. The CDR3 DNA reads TGTGCCAGCACCAGAGAGTGGGGACTAATAAGAGAGACCCAGTACTTC.

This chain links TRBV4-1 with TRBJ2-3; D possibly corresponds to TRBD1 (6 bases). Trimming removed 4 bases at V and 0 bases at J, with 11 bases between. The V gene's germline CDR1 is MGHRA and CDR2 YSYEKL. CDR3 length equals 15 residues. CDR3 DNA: TGCGCCAGCAGCCTCGGACAGACTAGCACAGATACGCAGTATTTT. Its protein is CASSLGQTSTDTQYF.

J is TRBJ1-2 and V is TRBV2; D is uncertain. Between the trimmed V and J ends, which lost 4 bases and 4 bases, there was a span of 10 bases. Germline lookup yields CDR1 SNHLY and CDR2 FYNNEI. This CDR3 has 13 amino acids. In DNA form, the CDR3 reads TGTGCCAGCAGTGGCCGACTTCGCTATGGCTACACCTTC. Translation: CASSGRLRYGYTF.

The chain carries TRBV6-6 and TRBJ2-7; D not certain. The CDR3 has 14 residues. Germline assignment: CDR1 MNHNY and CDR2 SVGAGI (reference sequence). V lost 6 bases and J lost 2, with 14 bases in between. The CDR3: CASSPGGGTYEQYF. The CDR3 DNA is TGTGCCAGCAGCCCCGGTGGCGGAACCTACGAGCAGTACTTC.

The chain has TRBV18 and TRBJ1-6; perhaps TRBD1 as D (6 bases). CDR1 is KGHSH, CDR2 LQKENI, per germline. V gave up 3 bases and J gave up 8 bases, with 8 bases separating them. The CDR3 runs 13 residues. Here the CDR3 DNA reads TGTGCCAGCTCACCCAGGACAGATTCACCCCTCCACTTT. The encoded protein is CASSPRTDSPLHF.

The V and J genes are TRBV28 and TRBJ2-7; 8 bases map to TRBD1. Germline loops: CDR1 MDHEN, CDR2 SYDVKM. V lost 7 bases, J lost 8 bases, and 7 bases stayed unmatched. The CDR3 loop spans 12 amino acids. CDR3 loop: CASTDRVRKQYF. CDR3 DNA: TGTGCCAGCACGGACAGGGTTAGGAAGCAGTACTTC.

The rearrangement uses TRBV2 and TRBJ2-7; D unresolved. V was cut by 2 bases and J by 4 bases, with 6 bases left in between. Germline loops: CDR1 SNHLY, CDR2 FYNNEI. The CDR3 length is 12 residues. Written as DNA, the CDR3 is TGTGCCAGCAGTGAATATCTTTACGAGCAGTACTTC. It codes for CASSEYLYEQYF.

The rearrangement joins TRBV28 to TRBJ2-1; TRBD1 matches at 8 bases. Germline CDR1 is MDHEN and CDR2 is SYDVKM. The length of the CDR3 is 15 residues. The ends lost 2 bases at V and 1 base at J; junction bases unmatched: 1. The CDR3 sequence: CASSLRTGSYNEQFF. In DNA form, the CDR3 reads TGTGCCAGCAGTTTACGGACAGGGTCCTACAATGAGCAGTTCTTC.

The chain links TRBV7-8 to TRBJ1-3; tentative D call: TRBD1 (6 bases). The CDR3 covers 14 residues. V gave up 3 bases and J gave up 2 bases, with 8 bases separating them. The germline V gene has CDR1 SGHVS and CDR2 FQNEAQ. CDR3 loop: CASSLGAAGNTIYF. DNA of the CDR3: TGTGCCAGCAGCTTGGGGGCAGCTGGAAACACCATATATTTT.

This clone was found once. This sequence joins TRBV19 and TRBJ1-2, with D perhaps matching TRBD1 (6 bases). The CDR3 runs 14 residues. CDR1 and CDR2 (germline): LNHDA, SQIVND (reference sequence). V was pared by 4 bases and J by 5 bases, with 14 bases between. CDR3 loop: CASSNSLGTYGYTF. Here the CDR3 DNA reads TGTGCCAGTAGTAATAGCCTTGGGACATATGGCTACACCTTC.